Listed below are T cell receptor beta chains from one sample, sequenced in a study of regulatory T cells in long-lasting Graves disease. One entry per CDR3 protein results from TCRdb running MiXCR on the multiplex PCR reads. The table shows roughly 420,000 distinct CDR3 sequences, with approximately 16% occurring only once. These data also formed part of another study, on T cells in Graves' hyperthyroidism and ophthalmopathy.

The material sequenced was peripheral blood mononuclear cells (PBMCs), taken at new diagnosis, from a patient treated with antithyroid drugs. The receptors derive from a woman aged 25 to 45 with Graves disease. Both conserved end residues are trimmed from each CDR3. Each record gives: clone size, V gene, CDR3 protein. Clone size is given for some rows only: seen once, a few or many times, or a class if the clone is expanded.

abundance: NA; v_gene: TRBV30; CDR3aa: AWSAGYQLSNEQF
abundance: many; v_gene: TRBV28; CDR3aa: ASSFPWGGNEQF
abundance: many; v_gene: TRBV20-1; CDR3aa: SARDLLNAGYSPLH
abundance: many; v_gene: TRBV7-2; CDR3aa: ASSHTDNQPQH
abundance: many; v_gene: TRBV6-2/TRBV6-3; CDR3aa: ASSYLLGETLYEQY
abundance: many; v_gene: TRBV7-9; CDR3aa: ASSSEETQY
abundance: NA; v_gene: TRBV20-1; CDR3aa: SVGGTGGYT
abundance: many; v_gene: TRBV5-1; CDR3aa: ASATGPSNEQY
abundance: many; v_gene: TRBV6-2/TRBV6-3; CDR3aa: ASSYSVAEGISYNEQF
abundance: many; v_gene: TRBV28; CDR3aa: ASSLQGASYEQY
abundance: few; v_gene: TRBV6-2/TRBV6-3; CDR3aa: ASSYSRYEAF
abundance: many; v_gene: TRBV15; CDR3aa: ATSRSEDTQY
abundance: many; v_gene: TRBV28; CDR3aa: ASSPPPAETYEQY
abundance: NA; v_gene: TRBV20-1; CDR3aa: SPDLRQGIHNEQY
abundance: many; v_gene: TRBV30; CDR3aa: AWGPTGGDTEAF
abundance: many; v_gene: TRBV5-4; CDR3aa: ASSHEPRTEHTGELF
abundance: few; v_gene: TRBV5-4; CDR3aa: ASSLEFLPSGRGEQF
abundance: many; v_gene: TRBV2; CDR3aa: ASGWGQGEYEQY
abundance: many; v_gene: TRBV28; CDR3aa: ASSAQGQPTDTQY
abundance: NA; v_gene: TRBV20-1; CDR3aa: SARDTGGPNEQF
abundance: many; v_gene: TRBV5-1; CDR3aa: ASTPSGSPRSYNEQF
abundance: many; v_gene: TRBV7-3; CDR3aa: ASSSNLGTENTDTQY
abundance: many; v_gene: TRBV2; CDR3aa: ASSKTTGTFTEAF
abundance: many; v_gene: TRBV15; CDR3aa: ATSRGNSGPSSYEQY
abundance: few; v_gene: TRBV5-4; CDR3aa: ASSLEVGGDGTGELF
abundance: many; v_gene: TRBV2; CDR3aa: ASSDSGPSTDTQY
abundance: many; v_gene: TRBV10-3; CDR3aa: AISEFQNQPQH
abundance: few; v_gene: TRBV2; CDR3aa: ASIGTERLAKNIQY